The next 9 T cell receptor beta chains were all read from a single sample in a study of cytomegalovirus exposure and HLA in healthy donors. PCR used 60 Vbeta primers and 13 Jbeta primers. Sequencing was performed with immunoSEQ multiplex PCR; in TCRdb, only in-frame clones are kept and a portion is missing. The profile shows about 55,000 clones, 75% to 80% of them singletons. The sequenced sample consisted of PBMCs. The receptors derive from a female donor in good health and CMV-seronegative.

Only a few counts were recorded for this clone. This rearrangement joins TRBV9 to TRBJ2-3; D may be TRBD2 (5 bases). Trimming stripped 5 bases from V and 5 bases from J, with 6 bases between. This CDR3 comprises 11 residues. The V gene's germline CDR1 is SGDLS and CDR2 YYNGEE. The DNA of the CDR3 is TGTGCCAGCAGAAGCGGAGATACGCAGTATTTT. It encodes CASRSGDTQYF. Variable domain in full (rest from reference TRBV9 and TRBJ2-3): DSGVTQTPKHLITATGQRVTLRCSPRSGDLSVYWYQQSLDQGLQFLIQYYNGEERAKGNILERFSAQQFPDLHSELNLSSLELGDSALYFCASRSGDTQYFGPGTRLTVL.

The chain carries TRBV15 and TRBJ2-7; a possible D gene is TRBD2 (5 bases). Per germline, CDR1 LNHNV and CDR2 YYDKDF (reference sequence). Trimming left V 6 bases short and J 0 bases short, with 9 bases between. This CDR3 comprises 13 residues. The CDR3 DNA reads TGTGCCACCAGACAGCGGAGCTCCTACGAGCAGTACTTC. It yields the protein CATRQRSSYEQYF.

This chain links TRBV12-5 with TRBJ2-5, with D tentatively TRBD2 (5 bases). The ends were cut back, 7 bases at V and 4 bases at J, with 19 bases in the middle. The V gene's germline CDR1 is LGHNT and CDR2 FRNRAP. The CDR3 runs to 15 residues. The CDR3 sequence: CASVDGESIRETQYF. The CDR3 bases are TGTGCTAGTGTCGACGGGGAGTCAATTCGAGAGACCCAGTACTTC. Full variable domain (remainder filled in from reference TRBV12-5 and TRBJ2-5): DARVTQTPRHKVTEMGQEVTMRCQPILGHNTVFWYRQTMMQGLELLAYFRNRAPLDDSGMPKDRFSAEMPDATLATLKIQPSEPRDSAVYFCASVDGESIRETQYFGPGTRLLVL.

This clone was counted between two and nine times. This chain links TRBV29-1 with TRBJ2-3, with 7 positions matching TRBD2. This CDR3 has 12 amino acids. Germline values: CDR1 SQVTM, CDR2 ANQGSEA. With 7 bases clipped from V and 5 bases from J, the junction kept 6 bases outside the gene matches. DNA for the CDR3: TGCAGCGCGAGACTAGCAGGAGATACGCAGTATTTT. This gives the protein CSARLAGDTQYF.

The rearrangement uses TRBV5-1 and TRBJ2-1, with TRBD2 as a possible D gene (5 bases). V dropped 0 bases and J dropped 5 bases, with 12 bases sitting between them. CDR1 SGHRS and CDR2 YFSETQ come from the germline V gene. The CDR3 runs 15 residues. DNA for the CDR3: TGCGCCAGCAGCTTGGATCTAGCAGCCAACAATGAGCAGTTCTTC. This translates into CASSLDLAANNEQFF.

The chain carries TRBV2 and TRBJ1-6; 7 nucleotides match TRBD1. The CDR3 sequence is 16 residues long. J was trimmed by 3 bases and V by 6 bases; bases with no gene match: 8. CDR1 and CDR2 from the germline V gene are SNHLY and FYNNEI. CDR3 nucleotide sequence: TGTGCCAGCAGGGGTTCCGGGACAGACTATAATTCACCCCTCCACTTT. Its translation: CASRGSGTDYNSPLHF.

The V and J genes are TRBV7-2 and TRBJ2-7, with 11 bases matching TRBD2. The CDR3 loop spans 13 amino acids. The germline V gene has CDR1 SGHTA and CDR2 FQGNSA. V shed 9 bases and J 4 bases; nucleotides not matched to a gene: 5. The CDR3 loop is CASAGTSGYEQYF. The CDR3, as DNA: TGTGCCAGTGCCGGGACTAGCGGATACGAGCAGTACTTC. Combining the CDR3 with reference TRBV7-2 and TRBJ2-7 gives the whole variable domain GAGVSQSPSNKVTEKGKDVELRCDPISGHTALYWYRQSLGQGLEFLIYFQGNSAPDKSGLPSDRFSAERTGGSVSTLTIQRTQQEDSAVYLCASAGTSGYEQYFGPGTRLTVT.

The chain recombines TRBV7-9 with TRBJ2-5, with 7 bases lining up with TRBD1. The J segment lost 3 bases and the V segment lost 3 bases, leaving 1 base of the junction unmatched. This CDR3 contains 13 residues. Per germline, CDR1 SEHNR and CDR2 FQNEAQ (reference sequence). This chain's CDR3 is CASSLTGKETQYF. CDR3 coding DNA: TGTGCCAGCAGCTTGACAGGGAAAGAGACCCAGTACTTC.

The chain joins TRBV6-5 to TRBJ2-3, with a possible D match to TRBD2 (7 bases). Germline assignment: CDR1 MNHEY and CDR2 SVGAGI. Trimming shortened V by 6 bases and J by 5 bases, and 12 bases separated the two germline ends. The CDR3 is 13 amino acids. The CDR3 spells CASRRGQVDTQYF. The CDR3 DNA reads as TGTGCCAGCAGGCGGGGGCAGGTAGATACGCAGTATTTT.